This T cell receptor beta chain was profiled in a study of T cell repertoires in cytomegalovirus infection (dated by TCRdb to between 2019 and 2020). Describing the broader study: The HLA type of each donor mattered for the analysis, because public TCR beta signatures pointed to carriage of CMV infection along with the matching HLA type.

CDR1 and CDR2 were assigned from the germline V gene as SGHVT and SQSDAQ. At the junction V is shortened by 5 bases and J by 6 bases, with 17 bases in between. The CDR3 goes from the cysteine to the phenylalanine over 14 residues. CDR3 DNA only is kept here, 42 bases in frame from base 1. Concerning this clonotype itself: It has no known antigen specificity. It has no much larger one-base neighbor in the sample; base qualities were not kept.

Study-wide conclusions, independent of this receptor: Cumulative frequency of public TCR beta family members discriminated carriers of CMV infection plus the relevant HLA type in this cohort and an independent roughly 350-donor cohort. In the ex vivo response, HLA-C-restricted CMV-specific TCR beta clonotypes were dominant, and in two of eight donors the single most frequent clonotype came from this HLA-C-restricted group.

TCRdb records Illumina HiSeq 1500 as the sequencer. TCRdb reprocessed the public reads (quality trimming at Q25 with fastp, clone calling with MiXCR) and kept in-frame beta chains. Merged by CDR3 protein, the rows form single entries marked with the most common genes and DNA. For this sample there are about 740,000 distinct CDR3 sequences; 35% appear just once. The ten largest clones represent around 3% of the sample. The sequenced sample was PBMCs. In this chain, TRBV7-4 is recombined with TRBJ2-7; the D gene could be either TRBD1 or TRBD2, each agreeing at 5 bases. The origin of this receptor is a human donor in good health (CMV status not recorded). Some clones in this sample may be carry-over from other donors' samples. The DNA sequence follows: TGTGCCAGCAGCCCTCCGGGACCCTCGGCCGAGCAGTACTTC. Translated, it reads CASSPPGPSAEQYF.